Listed here are 8 T cell receptor beta chains from one sample, sequenced in a study of blood T cell repertoires in COVID-19. Assay: immunoSEQ multiplex PCR; the TCRdb copy retains only in-frame clones and omits some. This table holds around 220,000 clones, 84% found once. Input material: PBMCs or T cells enriched from blood (not recorded which). The receptors originated from a woman aged 35 to 49 who had recovered from COVID-19.

The chain has TRBV28 and TRBJ2-2, with 7 bases identical to TRBD1. This CDR3 has 15 residues. With 3 bases clipped from V and 1 base from J, the junction kept 2 bases outside the gene matches. Germline V CDR1 and CDR2: MDHEN, SYDVKM. The CDR3 DNA sequence: TGTGCCAGCAGTTTCGGGACAGTGAACACCGGGGAGCTGTTTTTT. Protein: CASSFGTVNTGELFF.

The V gene is TRBV27, the J gene TRBJ1-3, with TRBD1 as a possible D gene (5 bases). The CDR3 contains 15 residues. V lost 3 bases and J lost 0, with 9 bases in between. Germline V gives CDR1 MNHEY, CDR2 SMNVEV (reference sequence). DNA for the CDR3: TGTGCCAGCAGTTTTGAGGGACTCTCTGGAAACACCATATATTTT. Protein sequence: CASSFEGLSGNTIYF.

This chain links TRBV10-3 with TRBJ1-2; 8 bases match TRBD1. Germline trimming cut 6 bases from V and 7 bases from J; bases unmatched to any gene: 7. CDR1 and CDR2 from the germline V gene are ENHRY and SYGVKD. This CDR3 spans 13 amino acids. The CDR3 protein is CAIRTDRESGYTF. CDR3 DNA: TGTGCCATCAGGACGGACAGGGAATCTGGCTACACCTTC.

This clone has a single count. The J gene is TRBJ2-6, the V gene TRBV29-1, with 7 bases lining up with TRBD1. The CDR3 is 15 amino acids. CDR1 is SQVTM, CDR2 ANQGSEA, per germline. V lost 4 bases, J lost 2 bases, and 5 bases stayed unmatched. The CDR3 coding sequence is TGCAGCGTTGTGAGACAGGGAGCTGGGGCCAACGTCCTGACTTTC. Encoded protein: CSVVRQGAGANVLTF.

CDR3 in amino acids: CASSQAPSETQYF. In DNA form, the CDR3 reads TGCGCCAGCAGCCAAGCCCCGTCGGAGACCCAGTACTTC. The V and J genes are TRBV4-1 and TRBJ2-5; D unresolved. Germline values: CDR1 MGHRA, CDR2 YSYEKL. The CDR3 loop spans 13 amino acids. V shed 1 base and J shed 5 bases, with 8 bases lying between them.

This sequence joins TRBV7-2 and TRBJ2-7, with D tentatively TRBD2 (8 bases). Germline V gene data show CDR1 as SGHTA and CDR2 as FQGNSA. This CDR3 has 19 residues. V was shortened by 5 bases and J by 4 bases, with 30 bases between the two germline ends. CDR3 DNA: TGTGCCAGCAGCCCGGGCAGGGGGGGTCTTAGCGGGAAGTCGTACGAGCAGTACTTC. It is translated as CASSPGRGGLSGKSYEQYF.

The rearrangement links TRBV5-4 to TRBJ1-2, with TRBD1 identical over 7 bases. The CDR3 extends over 17 amino acids. V lost 4 bases to trimming and J lost 7 bases; unmatched junction nucleotides: 19. Per the germline V gene, CDR1 is SGHNT and CDR2 is YYREEE (reference sequence). The CDR3: CASSPTSDPTGRSGYTF. The CDR3 DNA follows: TGTGCCAGCAGCCCCACATCAGACCCGACAGGGAGAAGTGGCTACACCTTC.

The chain recombines TRBV27 with TRBJ1-6; 7 positions match TRBD1. CDR1 is MNHEY, CDR2 SMNVEV, per germline (reference sequence). CDR3 length equals 15 residues. Trimming removed 5 bases from V and 10 bases from J; junction bases left unmatched: 11. Written as DNA, the CDR3 is TGTGCCAGCAGTGGCCCGACAGGGATGAGATCACCCCTCCACTTT. It encodes CASSGPTGMRSPLHF.